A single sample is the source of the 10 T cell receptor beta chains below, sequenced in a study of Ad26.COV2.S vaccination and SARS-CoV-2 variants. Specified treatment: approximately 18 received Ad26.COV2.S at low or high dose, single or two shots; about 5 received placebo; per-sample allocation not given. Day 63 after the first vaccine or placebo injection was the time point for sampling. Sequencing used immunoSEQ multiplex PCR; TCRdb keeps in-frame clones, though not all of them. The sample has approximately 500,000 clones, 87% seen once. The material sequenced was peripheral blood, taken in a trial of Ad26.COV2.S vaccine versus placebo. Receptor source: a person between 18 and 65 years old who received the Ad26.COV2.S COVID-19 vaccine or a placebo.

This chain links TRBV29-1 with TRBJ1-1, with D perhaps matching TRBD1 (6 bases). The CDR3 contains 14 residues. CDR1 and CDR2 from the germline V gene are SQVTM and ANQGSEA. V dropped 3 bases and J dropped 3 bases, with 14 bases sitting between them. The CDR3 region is CSVDVGGAYTEAFF. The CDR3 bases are TGCAGCGTTGATGTGGGGGGCGCATACACTGAAGCTTTCTTT.

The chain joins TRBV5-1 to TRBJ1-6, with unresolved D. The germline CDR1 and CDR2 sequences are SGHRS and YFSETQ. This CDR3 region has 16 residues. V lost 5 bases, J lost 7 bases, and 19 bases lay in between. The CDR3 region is CASSRNAAGSNSPLHF. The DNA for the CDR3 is TGCGCCAGCAGTCGGAATGCGGCGGGGTCCAATTCACCCCTCCACTTT.

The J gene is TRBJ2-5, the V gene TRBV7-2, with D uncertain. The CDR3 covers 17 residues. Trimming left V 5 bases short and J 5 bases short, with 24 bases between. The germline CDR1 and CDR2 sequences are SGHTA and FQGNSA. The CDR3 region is CASSPRVSRVYWETQYF. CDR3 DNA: TGTGCCAGCAGCCCAAGGGTCAGTAGGGTGTATTGGGAGACCCAGTACTTC. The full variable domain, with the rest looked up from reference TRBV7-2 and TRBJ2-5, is GAGVSQSPSNKVTEKGKDVELRCDPISGHTALYWYRQSLGQGLEFLIYFQGNSAPDKSGLPSDRFSAERTGGSVSTLTIQRTQQEDSAVYLCASSPRVSRVYWETQYFGPGTRLLVL.

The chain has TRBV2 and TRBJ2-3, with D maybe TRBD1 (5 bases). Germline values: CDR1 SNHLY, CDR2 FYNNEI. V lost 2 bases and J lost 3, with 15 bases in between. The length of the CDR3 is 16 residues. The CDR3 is CASSEPIWGRTDTQYF. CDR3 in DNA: TGTGCCAGCAGTGAACCTATCTGGGGCAGGACAGATACGCAGTATTTT.

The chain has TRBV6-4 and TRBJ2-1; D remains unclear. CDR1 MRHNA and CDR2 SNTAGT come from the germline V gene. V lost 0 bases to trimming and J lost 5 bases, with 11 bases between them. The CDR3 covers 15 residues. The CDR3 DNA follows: TGTGCCAGCAGTGACTCGCCTGCGGCTAACAATGAGCAGTTCTTC. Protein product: CASSDSPAANNEQFF.

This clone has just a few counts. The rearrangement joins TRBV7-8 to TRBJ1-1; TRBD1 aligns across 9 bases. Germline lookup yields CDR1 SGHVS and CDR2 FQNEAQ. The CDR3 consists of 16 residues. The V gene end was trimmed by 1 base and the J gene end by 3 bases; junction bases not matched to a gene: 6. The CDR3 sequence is CASSLGTGVFHTEAFF. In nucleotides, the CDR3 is TGTGCCAGCAGCTTAGGGACAGGGGTCTTTCACACTGAAGCTTTCTTT.

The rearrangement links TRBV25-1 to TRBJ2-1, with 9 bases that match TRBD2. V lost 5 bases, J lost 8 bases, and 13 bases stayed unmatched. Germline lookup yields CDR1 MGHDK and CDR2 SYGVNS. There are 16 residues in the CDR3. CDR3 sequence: CASSSSPGLAGHEQFF. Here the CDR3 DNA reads TGTGCCAGCAGTTCAAGCCCGGGACTAGCAGGCCATGAGCAGTTCTTC.

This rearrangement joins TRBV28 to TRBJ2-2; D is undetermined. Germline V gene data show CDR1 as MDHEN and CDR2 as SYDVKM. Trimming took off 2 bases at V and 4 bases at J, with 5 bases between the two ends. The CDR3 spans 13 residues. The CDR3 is CASSLVATGELFF. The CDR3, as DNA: TGTGCCAGCAGTTTAGTAGCCACCGGGGAGCTGTTTTTT. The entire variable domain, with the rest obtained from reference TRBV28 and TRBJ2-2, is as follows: DVKVTQSSRYLVKRTGEKVFLECVQDMDHENMFWYRQDPGLGLRLIYFSYDVKMKEKGDIPEGYSVSREKKERFSLILESASTNQTSMYLCASSLVATGELFFGEGSRLTVL.

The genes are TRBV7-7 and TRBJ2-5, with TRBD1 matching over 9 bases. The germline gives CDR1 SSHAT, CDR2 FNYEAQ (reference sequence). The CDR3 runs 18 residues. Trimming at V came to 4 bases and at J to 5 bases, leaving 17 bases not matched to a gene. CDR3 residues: CASSSRMQGTGFAETQYF. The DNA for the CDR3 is TGTGCCAGCAGCTCTCGCATGCAGGGGACAGGGTTTGCGGAGACCCAGTACTTC.

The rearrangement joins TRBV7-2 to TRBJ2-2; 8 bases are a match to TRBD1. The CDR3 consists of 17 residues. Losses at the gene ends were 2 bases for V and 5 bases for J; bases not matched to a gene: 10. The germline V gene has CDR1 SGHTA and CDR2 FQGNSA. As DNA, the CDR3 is TGTGCCAGCAGCTTACGGGGGCAGGGGGCGAGGACCGGGGAGCTGTTTTTT. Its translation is CASSLRGQGARTGELFF.